This TCR beta chain appears in the sequencing data of a study of early stage breast cancer tumors (dated by TCRdb to 2015 to 2018). Context from the whole study: Of the approximately 15 invasive breast tumors, about a dozen were found to be estrogen receptor-positive, progesterone receptor-positive and HER2-negative. The samples as a whole yielded approximately 2,800,000 detected templates, corresponding to 1,100,000 or so unique clonotypes. Of the roughly 12 ER+/PR+/HER2- tumors, eight were classified as invasive ductal carcinomas and four as invasive lobular carcinomas. On average, each sample had 9.5 to 10-fold read coverage.

Every sample was amplified as two independent genomic DNA replicates, using approximately 550 ng for blood and approximately 1.4 ug for tumor or normal breast. Following the manufacturer's instructions, the ImmunoSeq Intro kit was used to carry out TCRB sequencing on genomic DNA. Multiplex PCR ran 25 to 40 cycles with proprietary primers and spike-in control sequences for absolute quantification. An 87-bp fragment spanning the CDR3 and flanking V and J genes was sequenced with single-end 150-bp reads. Each lane of an Illumina MiSeq using version 3.0 chemistry carried seven multiplexed samples, with two replicates per sample. The original pipeline was this. The vendor's proprietary pipeline handled the raw data processing, merging both replicates into a single result for each sample. Clonotypes were defined as productive rearrangements sharing the V-gene family, CDR3 amino acid sequence and J-gene segment. To compute clonality, the normalized Shannon entropy (Pielou evenness) of TCRB abundances was subtracted from 1. To estimate T cell density, the total number of templates was divided by the number of input cells, which was inferred from the amount of DNA input. Recon, run with its default parameters, was used to estimate overall repertoire diversity and clonality. A clonotype counted as tumor-enriched if its abundance in tumor exceeded 0.1% and was at least 32-fold higher than its abundance in normal breast. Not all clones reach the TCRdb copy of this immuneACCESS table, which keeps in-frame sequences only. Checked studies attribute under half of the gap to unresolved V genes and leave the rest unexplained. Clone size and the V and J calls come from that table; the DNA yielded D and trimming. This sample holds about 72,000 clones; more than 60% were observed only once. The ten largest clones add up to approximately 3.7% of the sample.

Findings and caveats that apply to the study as a whole: Chain pairing and functional markers such as CD4, CD8 and FOXP3 were missed by bulk genomic DNA sequencing of unsorted cells. Compared with adjacent normal breast tissue, tumors had approximately 2.7-fold higher T cell density and higher clonality. Enriched TCRB sequences shared across patients were found to be mostly commonly generated sequences that were unlikely to play an important role in the tumor microenvironment. Because the cohort was small, a breakdown by tumor subtype could not be done. Repertoires from blood resembled normal breast more closely than tumor, and using blood as a reference for each tissue separated tumor from normal in 14 of 16 patients.

In this sample, this clone turned up once. Its antigen is currently not known. Base-call qualities are not available, and no considerably larger clone is one nucleotide away. V has 7 bases trimmed and J has 2 bases trimmed; junction bases matching no gene number 6. CDR1 is given as MNHNY and CDR2 as SVGAGI, both from the germline V gene (reference sequence). The CDR3 numbers 14 residues from cysteine through phenylalanine. Only the CDR3 region is kept as DNA, spanning 42 bases read in frame from base 1. The study profiled bulk TCR beta-chain repertoires in matched peripheral blood, tumor and adjacent normal breast tissue taken from fewer than 20 patients with early-stage breast cancer. Before surgery, 5-10 mL of whole blood was collected into EDTA tubes and then processed within 2 hours. Ficoll-Paque centrifugation in SepMate-50 tubes was used to isolate peripheral blood mononuclear cells. PBMCs were cryopreserved in aliquots of roughly 1.8 to 4.5 million cells in around 90% FBS with around 10% DMSO and kept in liquid nitrogen. The Qiagen AllPrep DNA/RNA Mini kit was used for genomic DNA extraction.

The specimen sequenced was blood. The sequence was obtained from a person in their sixties with breast cancer. The receptor chain draws on TRBV6-6 and TRBJ2-7, with 9 central nucleotides matching TRBD1. The CDR3: CASTPGQGTYEQYF. The DNA reads TGTGCCAGCACCCCGGGACAGGGAACCTACGAGCAGTACTTC.